These 15 T cell receptor beta chains originate from one sample sequenced in a study of blood T cell repertoires in COVID-19 (TCRdb year 2020). To prepare the library, the immunoSEQ multiplex PCR assay was applied. The source is immuneACCESS, and TCRdb retained only in-frame sequences with V and J called. Part of the clones is not carried over; for the studies checked, unresolved V genes explain less than half of this, and the remainder is unexplained. The sample contains under 200,000 clones, about four fifths of them found a single time. 12% of the sample comes from the top ten. Sequencing used PBMCs or T cells enriched from blood (not recorded which). The receptors stem from a man in his forties or fifties who had recovered from COVID-19.

This clone was counted only a few times. The chain uses TRBV2 and TRBJ1-1; TRBD1 is a possible D gene (6 bases). In germline, CDR1 is SNHLY, CDR2 FYNNEI. CDR3 length: 14 amino acids. Trimming took off 6 bases at V and 2 bases at J, with 13 bases between the two ends. The CDR3 reads CASREGGPNTEAFF. CDR3 sequence (DNA): TGTGCCAGCAGGGAGGGGGGGCCCAACACTGAAGCTTTCTTT.

This clone was counted a single time. The chain combines TRBV2 with TRBJ1-5, with D tentatively TRBD1 (6 bases). The germline V gene encodes CDR1 SNHLY and CDR2 FYNNEI. Trimming took off 7 bases at V and 1 base at J, with 14 bases between the two ends. The CDR3 has 15 residues. CDR3 bases: TGTGCCAGCACCCGTTCACAGGGAAGCAATCAGCCCCAGCATTTT. Amino acids: CASTRSQGSNQPQHF.

The chain is built from TRBV5-6 and TRBJ1-2; 8 bases map to TRBD1. Germline CDR1 SGHDT, CDR2 YYEEEE. V lost 7 bases to trimming and J lost 5 bases; unmatched junction nucleotides: 10. This CDR3 contains 14 residues. CDR3 in amino acids: CASLPQGGLYGYTF. CDR3 coding DNA: TGTGCCAGCCTCCCACAGGGGGGTTTATATGGCTACACCTTC.

Only a few counts were recorded for this clone. The gene calls are TRBV19 and TRBJ1-6, with D possibly being TRBD1 (6 bases). Per the germline V gene, CDR1 is LNHDA and CDR2 is SQIVND (reference sequence). The CDR3 has 15 residues. Trimming removed 3 bases at V and 7 bases at J, with 13 bases between. The CDR3 reads CASSILGARNSPLHF. The CDR3 region has the DNA TGTGCCAGTAGTATTTTGGGGGCTAGAAATTCACCCCTCCACTTT.

The V gene is TRBV5-1, the J gene TRBJ1-3; 7 positions agree with TRBD1. The CDR3 has 16 residues. J lost 0 bases, V lost 5 bases, and 8 bases had no gene match. Germline V gene sequence: CDR1 SGHRS, CDR2 YFSETQ. CDR3 in DNA: TGCGCCAGCAGTAGGACAGGCTTAAGCTCTGGAAACACCATATATTTT. Protein sequence: CASSRTGLSSGNTIYF.

This clone appeared a few times. The chain carries TRBV6-6 and TRBJ2-2; D might be TRBD2 (5 bases). CDR3 length equals 15 residues. V shed 7 bases and J shed 2 bases, with 14 bases lying between them. The germline gives CDR1 MNHNY, CDR2 SVGAGI (reference sequence). In DNA, the CDR3 is TGTGCCAGCACCGAGACTAACCCAAACACCGGGGAGCTGTTTTTT. It codes for CASTETNPNTGELFF.

This chain uses TRBV3-1 (or the pseudogene TRBV3-2) with TRBJ2-2, with 15 bases that match TRBD2. This CDR3 region has 17 residues. Germline V gene lookup returns CDR1 LGHDT and CDR2 YNNKEL (reference sequence). V lost 4 bases and J lost 0; bases outside the gene matches: 0. CDR3: CASSRTSGGANTGELFF. The DNA of the CDR3 is TGTGCCAGCAGCCGGACTAGCGGGGGGGCGAACACCGGGGAGCTGTTTTTT.

This chain links TRBV27 with TRBJ2-7, with D perhaps TRBD2 (6 bases). CDR3 length: 14 amino acids. With 6 bases removed from V and 0 bases from J, the gap between germline ends came to 12 bases. The V gene's germline CDR1 is MNHEY and CDR2 SMNVEV (reference sequence). This CDR3 reads CASRPEGGSYEQYF. The DNA of the CDR3 is TGTGCCAGCAGGCCGGAGGGCGGCTCCTACGAGCAGTACTTC.

The CDR3 spells CASNERGQGDGTYEQYF. The CDR3 region has the DNA TGTGCCAGCAATGAGAGGGGACAGGGAGACGGGACCTACGAGCAGTACTTC. The chain recombines TRBV6-1 with TRBJ2-7; 9 bases match TRBD1. This CDR3 has 17 residues. Germline assignment: CDR1 MNHNS and CDR2 SASEGT. With V trimmed by 7 bases and J by 2 bases, 15 bases remained unmatched.

The J gene is TRBJ1-6, the V gene TRBV7-3; 8 bases are shared with TRBD1. CDR3 length equals 13 residues. The germline V gene has CDR1 SGHTA and CDR2 FQGTGA. The V gene end was trimmed by 5 bases and the J gene end by 7 bases; junction bases not matched to a gene: 1. As DNA, the CDR3 is TGTGCCAGCAGCCGACAGGGGAATTCACCCCTCCACTTT. As protein: CASSRQGNSPLHF.

This chain joins TRBV10-3 and TRBJ2-3, with 16 bases aligning to TRBD2. This CDR3 has 17 residues. The junction had 7 bases not matched to a gene; V was cut back by 6 bases and J by 4 bases. The V gene's germline CDR1 is ENHRY and CDR2 SYGVKD. CDR3 region: CAISAGTSGGAADTQYF. CDR3 DNA sequence: TGTGCCATCAGCGCCGGGACTAGCGGGGGGGCTGCAGATACGCAGTATTTT.

This chain connects TRBV9 to TRBJ1-4; tentative D call: TRBD1 (5 bases). V was trimmed by 0 bases and J by 5 bases, leaving 11 bases between them. CDR1 and CDR2 from the germline V gene are SGDLS and YYNGEE. This CDR3 is built from 15 residues. The CDR3: CASSVVGGVNEKLFF. Written as DNA, the CDR3 is TGTGCCAGCAGCGTAGTTGGAGGGGTCAATGAAAAACTGTTTTTT.

V and J are TRBV30 and TRBJ1-2; the D is unclear. This CDR3 comprises 11 residues. CDR1 GTSNPN and CDR2 SVGIG come from the germline V gene (reference sequence). Trimming pared 1 base from V and 3 bases from J, leaving 3 bases between. Here the CDR3 reads CAWSAYYGYTF. The DNA for the CDR3 is TGTGCCTGGAGTGCCTACTATGGCTACACCTTC.

This chain uses TRBV6-4 with TRBJ2-5; the match to TRBD2 covers 12 bases. The CDR3 is 17 amino acids. Losses at the gene ends were 7 bases for V and 1 base for J; bases not matched to a gene: 10. Germline assignment: CDR1 MRHNA and CDR2 SNTAGT. DNA for the CDR3: TGTGCCAGCACCGACACGACTAGCGGGGGTCTCCAAGAGACCCAGTACTTC. Its protein product is CASTDTTSGGLQETQYF.

The V and J genes are TRBV6-4 and TRBJ1-1; a weak D match, TRBD1 (5 bases). Per germline, CDR1 MRHNA and CDR2 SNTAGT. The CDR3 is 18 amino acids. The V and J ends lost 2 bases and 0 bases respectively, with 19 bases between them. CDR3 sequence (DNA): TGTGCCAGCAGTGACCCAACTCTCGGTTGGGGCTTGAACACTGAAGCTTTCTTT. It encodes CASSDPTLGWGLNTEAFF.